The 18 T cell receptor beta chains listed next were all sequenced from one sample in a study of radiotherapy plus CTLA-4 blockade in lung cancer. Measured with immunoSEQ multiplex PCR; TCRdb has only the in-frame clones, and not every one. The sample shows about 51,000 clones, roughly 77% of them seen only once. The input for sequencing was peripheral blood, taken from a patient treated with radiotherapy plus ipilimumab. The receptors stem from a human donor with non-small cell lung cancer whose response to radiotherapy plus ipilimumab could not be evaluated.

CDR3 amino acids: CASSLGGLGEYGYTF. CDR3 in DNA: TGTGCCAGCAGCTTAGGGGGACTTGGGGAGTATGGCTACACCTTC. The chain is built from TRBV7-2 and TRBJ1-2, with a weak D call TRBD1 (5 bases). The V end lost 1 base, the J end lost 5 bases, and 14 bases lay between the germline ends. The CDR3 has 15 amino acids. Per germline, CDR1 SGHTA and CDR2 FQGNSA.

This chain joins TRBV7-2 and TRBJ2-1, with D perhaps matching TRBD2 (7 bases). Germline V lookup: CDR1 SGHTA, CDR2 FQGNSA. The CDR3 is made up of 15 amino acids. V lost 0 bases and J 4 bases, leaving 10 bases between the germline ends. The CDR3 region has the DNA TGTGCCAGCAGCTTAGCGGGGGGGGCTTACAATGAGCAGTTCTTC. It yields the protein CASSLAGGAYNEQFF.

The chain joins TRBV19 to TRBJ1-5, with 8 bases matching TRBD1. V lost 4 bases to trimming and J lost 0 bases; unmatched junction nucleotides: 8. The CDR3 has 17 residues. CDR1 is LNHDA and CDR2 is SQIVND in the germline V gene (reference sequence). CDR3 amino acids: CASSTGTGEFSNQPQHF. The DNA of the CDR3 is TGTGCCAGTAGTACAGGGACAGGCGAATTTAGCAATCAGCCCCAGCATTTT.

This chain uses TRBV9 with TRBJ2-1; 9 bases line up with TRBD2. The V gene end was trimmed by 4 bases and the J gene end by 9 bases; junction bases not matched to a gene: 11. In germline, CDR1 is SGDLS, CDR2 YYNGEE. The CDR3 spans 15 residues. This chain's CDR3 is CASSPRGTSQSEQFF. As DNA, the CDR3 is TGTGCCAGCAGCCCGCGGGGGACTAGCCAGAGTGAGCAGTTCTTC.

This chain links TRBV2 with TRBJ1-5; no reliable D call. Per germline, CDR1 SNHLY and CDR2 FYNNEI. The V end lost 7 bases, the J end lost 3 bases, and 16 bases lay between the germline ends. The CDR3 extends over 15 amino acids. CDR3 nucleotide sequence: TGTGCCAGCAACCCCGAACGGGAATACAATCAGCCCCAGCATTTT. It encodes CASNPEREYNQPQHF.

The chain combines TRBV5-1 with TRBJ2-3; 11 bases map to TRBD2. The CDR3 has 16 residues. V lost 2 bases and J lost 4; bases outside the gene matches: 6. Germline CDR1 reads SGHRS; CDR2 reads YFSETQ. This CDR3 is CASSFSGGAGADTQYF. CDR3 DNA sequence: TGCGCCAGCAGCTTTAGCGGGGGGGCAGGTGCAGATACGCAGTATTTT. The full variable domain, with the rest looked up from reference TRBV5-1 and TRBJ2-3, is KAGVTQTPRYLIKTRGQQVTLSCSPISGHRSVSWYQQTPGQGLQFLFEYFSETQRNKGNFPGRFSGRQFSNSRSEMNVSTLELGDSALYLCASSFSGGAGADTQYFGPGTRLTVL.

The DNA of the CDR3 is TGTGCCAGCAGGCCCGGTGGAGAGACCCAGTACTTC. Protein sequence: CASRPGGETQYF. The chain employs TRBV28 and TRBJ2-5; no reliable D call. The germline gives CDR1 MDHEN, CDR2 SYDVKM. V shed 6 bases and J shed 4 bases, with 9 bases lying between them. The CDR3 loop spans 12 amino acids.

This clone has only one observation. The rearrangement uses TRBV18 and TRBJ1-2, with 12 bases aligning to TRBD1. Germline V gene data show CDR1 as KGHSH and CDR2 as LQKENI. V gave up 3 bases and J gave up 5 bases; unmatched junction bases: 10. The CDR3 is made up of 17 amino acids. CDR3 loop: CASSPGGTGGVGYGYTF. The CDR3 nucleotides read TGTGCCAGCTCACCGGGCGGGACAGGGGGCGTAGGATATGGCTACACCTTC.

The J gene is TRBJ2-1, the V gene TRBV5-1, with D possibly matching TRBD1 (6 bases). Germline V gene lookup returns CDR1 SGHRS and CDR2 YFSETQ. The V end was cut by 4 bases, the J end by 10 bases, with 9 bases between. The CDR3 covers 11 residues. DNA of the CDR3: TGCGCCAGCAGCGGACAGTTGGAGCAGTTCTTC. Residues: CASSGQLEQFF.

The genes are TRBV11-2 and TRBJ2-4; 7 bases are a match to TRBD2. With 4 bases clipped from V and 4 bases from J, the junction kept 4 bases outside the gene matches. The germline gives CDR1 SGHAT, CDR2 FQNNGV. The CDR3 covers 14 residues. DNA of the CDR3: TGTGCCAGCAGCTCAAGACTAGCAAAAAACATTCAGTACTTC. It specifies CASSSRLAKNIQYF.

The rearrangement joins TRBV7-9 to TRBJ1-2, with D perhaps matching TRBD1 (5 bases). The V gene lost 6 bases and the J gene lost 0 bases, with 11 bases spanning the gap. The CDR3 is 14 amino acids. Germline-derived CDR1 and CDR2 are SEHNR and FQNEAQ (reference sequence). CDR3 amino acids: CASRLTAANYGYTF. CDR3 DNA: TGTGCCAGCAGATTGACAGCCGCTAACTATGGCTACACCTTC.

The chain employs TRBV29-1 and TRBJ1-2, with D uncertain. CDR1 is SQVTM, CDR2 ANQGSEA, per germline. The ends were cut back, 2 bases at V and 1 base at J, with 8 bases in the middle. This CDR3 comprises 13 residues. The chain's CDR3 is CSVEKEINYGYTF. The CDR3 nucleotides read TGCAGCGTTGAAAAGGAGATTAACTATGGCTACACCTTC.

CDR3 nucleotide sequence: TGTGCCAGCAGCTCCGACAGGGGTCAGCCCCAGCATTTT. It translates to CASSSDRGQPQHF. This chain connects TRBV5-5 to TRBJ1-5; 8 bases fit TRBD1. This CDR3 comprises 13 residues. V gave up 3 bases and J gave up 6 bases; unmatched junction bases: 2. The V gene's germline CDR1 is SGHKS and CDR2 YYEKEE (reference sequence).

The CDR3 loop reads CASSRQGLGNEKLFF. In DNA form, the CDR3 reads TGTGCCAGCTCACGCCAGGGTCTGGGTAATGAAAAACTGTTTTTT. The chain is built from TRBV18 and TRBJ1-4; the D gene is possibly TRBD1 (5 bases). Germline CDR1 reads KGHSH; CDR2 reads LQKENI. The CDR3 sequence is 15 residues long. Trimming removed 4 bases at V and 4 bases at J, with 13 bases between.

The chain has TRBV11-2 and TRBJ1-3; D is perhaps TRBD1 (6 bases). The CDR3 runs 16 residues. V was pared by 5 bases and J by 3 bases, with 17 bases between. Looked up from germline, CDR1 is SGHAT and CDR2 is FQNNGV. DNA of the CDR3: TGTGCCAGCAGCCCCCCCGGACAGAGCCGTGGAAACACCATATATTTT. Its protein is CASSPPGQSRGNTIYF.

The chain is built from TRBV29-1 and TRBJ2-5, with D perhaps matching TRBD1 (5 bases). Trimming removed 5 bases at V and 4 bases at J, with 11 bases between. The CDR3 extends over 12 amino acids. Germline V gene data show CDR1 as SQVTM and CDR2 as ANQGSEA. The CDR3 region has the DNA TGCAGCGTTCACGACACAGGAGAGACCCAGTACTTC. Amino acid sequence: CSVHDTGETQYF.

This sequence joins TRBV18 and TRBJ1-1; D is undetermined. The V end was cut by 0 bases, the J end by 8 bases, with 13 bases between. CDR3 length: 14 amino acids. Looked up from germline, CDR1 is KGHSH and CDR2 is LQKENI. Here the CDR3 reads CASSPPAAGLEAFF. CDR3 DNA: TGTGCCAGCTCACCACCTGCAGCTGGACTCGAAGCTTTCTTT.

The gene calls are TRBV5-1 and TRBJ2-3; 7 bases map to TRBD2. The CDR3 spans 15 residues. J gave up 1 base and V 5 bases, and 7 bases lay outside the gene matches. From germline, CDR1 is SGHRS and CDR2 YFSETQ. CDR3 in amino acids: CASRLSGSGTDTQYF. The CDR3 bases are TGCGCCAGCAGACTTAGCGGGTCGGGCACAGATACGCAGTATTTT.